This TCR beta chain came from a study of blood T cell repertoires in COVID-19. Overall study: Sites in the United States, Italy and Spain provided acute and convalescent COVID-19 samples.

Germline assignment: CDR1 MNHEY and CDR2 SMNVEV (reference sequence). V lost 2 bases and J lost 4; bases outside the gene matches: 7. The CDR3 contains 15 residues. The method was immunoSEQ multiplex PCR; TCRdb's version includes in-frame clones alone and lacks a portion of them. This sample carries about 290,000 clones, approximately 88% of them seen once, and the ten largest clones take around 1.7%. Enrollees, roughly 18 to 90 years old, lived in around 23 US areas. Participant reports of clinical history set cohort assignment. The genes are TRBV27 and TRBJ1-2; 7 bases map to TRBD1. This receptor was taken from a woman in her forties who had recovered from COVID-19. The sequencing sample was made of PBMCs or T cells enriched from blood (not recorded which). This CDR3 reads CASSLGGQDPYGYTF. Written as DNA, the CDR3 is TGTGCCAGCAGTTTAGGCGGACAGGATCCCTATGGCTACACCTTC.